The 22 T cell receptor beta chains listed next were all sequenced from one sample in a study of blood T cell repertoires in COVID-19. The repertoire was sequenced with immunoSEQ multiplex PCR; TCRdb's copy has only in-frame clones and lacks some. Here the sample spans about 20,000 clones, roughly 78% being singletons. The sequencing input was peripheral blood. These TCRs come from a man older than 75 with acute or convalescent COVID-19.

This clone came up a few times. The V and J genes are TRBV14 and TRBJ1-4; D is uncertain. Germline-derived CDR1 and CDR2 are SGHDN and FVKESK. V was cut by 0 bases and J by 3 bases, with 8 bases left in between. The CDR3 has 15 residues. CDR3: CASSQDGMANEKLFF. The CDR3 DNA sequence: TGTGCCAGCAGCCAAGATGGCATGGCTAATGAAAAACTGTTTTTT.

The rearrangement links TRBV11-3 to TRBJ2-2, with 12 bases matching TRBD2. The J segment lost 5 bases and the V segment lost 5 bases, leaving 12 bases of the junction unmatched. Germline V CDR1 and CDR2: SGHNT, YENEEA. CDR3 length: 18 residues. This CDR3 reads CASSRNERLAGETGELFF. CDR3 coding DNA: TGTGCCAGCAGCCGTAACGAACGACTAGCGGGAGAGACCGGGGAGCTGTTTTTT.

V usage is TRBV19 and J usage is TRBJ1-6; unclear D gene. Germline loops: CDR1 LNHDA, CDR2 SQIVND (reference sequence). Trimming took off 6 bases at V and 7 bases at J, with 16 bases between the two ends. The CDR3 spans 15 residues. Here the CDR3 reads CASSKPTFMNSPLHF. DNA of the CDR3: TGTGCCAGTAGCAAACCGACATTCATGAATTCACCCCTCCACTTT.

The genes are TRBV2 and TRBJ2-7; D might be TRBD2 (6 bases). The V gene's germline CDR1 is SNHLY and CDR2 FYNNEI. CDR3 length: 13 amino acids. The ends were cut back, 6 bases at V and 3 bases at J, with 12 bases in the middle. The CDR3 reads CASRRWGDYEQYV. The CDR3 DNA reads TGTGCCAGCAGGAGGTGGGGGGACTACGAGCAGTACGTC.

This clone appeared a single time. The gene calls are TRBV7-2 and TRBJ2-7, with TRBD2 identical over 7 bases. The J segment lost 4 bases and the V segment lost 0 bases, leaving 15 bases of the junction unmatched. The CDR3 contains 18 residues. Germline V gene lookup returns CDR1 SGHTA and CDR2 FQGNSA. CDR3 sequence: CASSLANPGGRKMYEQYF. Written as DNA, the CDR3 is TGTGCCAGCAGCTTAGCGAATCCGGGCGGGAGAAAGATGTACGAGCAGTACTTC.

The CDR3 is CASSQAPQAGSPLHF. For the CDR3, the DNA is TGCGCCAGCAGCCAAGCTCCCCAGGCGGGGTCACCCCTCCACTTT. This chain joins TRBV4-1 and TRBJ1-6; no reliable D call. V lost 1 base and J lost 10, with 14 bases in between. Germline CDR1 is MGHRA and CDR2 is YSYEKL. This CDR3 has 15 amino acids.

The V call is TRBV5-1, the J call TRBJ1-4; D gene unclear. CDR1 and CDR2 from the germline V gene are SGHRS and YFSETQ. This CDR3 spans 14 amino acids. Trimming stripped 4 bases from V and 0 bases from J, with 7 bases between. The CDR3 is CASSAQSTNEKLFF. DNA for the CDR3: TGCGCCAGCAGCGCACAGTCAACTAATGAAAAACTGTTTTTT.

J is TRBJ2-1 and V is TRBV6-1, with 12 nucleotides matching TRBD2. V was clipped by 3 bases and J by 8 bases; unmatched bases: 5. This CDR3 is built from 15 residues. The germline CDR1 and CDR2 sequences are MNHNS and SASEGT. This CDR3 is CASSDRTSGTYEQFF. For the CDR3, the DNA is TGTGCCAGCAGTGATAGGACTAGCGGGACATATGAGCAGTTCTTC.

This chain uses TRBV7-2 with TRBJ2-7; D gene unclear. Germline V lookup: CDR1 SGHTA, CDR2 FQGNSA. V gave up 4 bases and J gave up 0 bases, with 10 bases separating them. This CDR3 spans 14 amino acids. The CDR3 nucleotides are TGTGCCAGCAGCTCCCAGGCGAGCTCCTACGAGCAGTACTTC. Translated: CASSSQASSYEQYF.

The V gene is TRBV7-8, the J gene TRBJ2-3; perhaps TRBD2 as D (7 bases). The V and J ends lost 3 bases and 3 bases respectively, with 22 bases between them. CDR3 length equals 18 residues. The germline gives CDR1 SGHVS, CDR2 FQNEAQ. The CDR3 bases are TGTGCCAGCAGCTTCAGAAGTTTGGGAGGGGGGAGGACAGATACGCAGTATTTT. As protein: CASSFRSLGGGRTDTQYF.

V and J are TRBV19 and TRBJ2-1; 9 nucleotides match TRBD1. The junction had 5 bases not matched to a gene; V was cut back by 5 bases and J by 9 bases. This CDR3 is 13 amino acids long. The V gene's germline CDR1 is LNHDA and CDR2 SQIVND (reference sequence). The chain's CDR3 is CASSVDRGGEQFF. The CDR3 DNA follows: TGTGCCAGTAGTGTTGACAGGGGGGGTGAGCAGTTCTTC.

This sequence joins TRBV6-5 and TRBJ2-1; 7 nucleotides line up with TRBD2. The V gene end was trimmed by 8 bases and the J gene end by 4 bases; junction bases not matched to a gene: 11. Germline CDR1 is MNHEY and CDR2 is SVGAGI. There are 15 residues in the CDR3. The CDR3 region has the DNA TGTGCCAGCTGGGGTATGGCGGGAGCGTACAATGAGCAGTTCTTC. Translation: CASWGMAGAYNEQFF.

The chain has TRBV19 and TRBJ2-6, with TRBD1 matching 9 bases. The V and J ends lost 4 bases and 1 base, in that order; junction bases with no gene match: 8. Germline CDR1 reads LNHDA; CDR2 reads SQIVND (reference sequence). The CDR3 loop spans 18 amino acids. CDR3 sequence reads: CASSKQTGGESGANVLTF. The DNA of the CDR3 is TGTGCCAGTAGTAAACAGACAGGGGGAGAGTCTGGGGCCAACGTCCTGACTTTC.

V is TRBV28 and J is TRBJ2-3; TRBD2 is a possible D gene (5 bases). Looked up from germline, CDR1 is MDHEN and CDR2 is SYDVKM. Trimming cost V 3 bases and J 6 bases, with 16 bases left between them. The CDR3 consists of 15 residues. The CDR3 protein is CASSFRGLQADTQYF. The CDR3 DNA reads TGTGCCAGCAGTTTTCGGGGTCTCCAAGCGGATACGCAGTATTTT.

In DNA form, the CDR3 reads TGTGCCAGCAGCGGATGGACAGGGGGCGAGTATGGCTACACCTTC. Residues: CASSGWTGGEYGYTF. This chain links TRBV7-2 with TRBJ1-2; 11 bases agree with TRBD1. Germline V gene data show CDR1 as SGHTA and CDR2 as FQGNSA. The V segment lost 5 bases and the J segment 5 bases; nucleotides outside the gene matches: 7. There are 15 residues in the CDR3.

There are many counts of this clone. The rearrangement links TRBV7-3 to TRBJ2-5; 8 nucleotides line up with TRBD1. V lost 5 bases to trimming and J lost 5 bases; unmatched junction nucleotides: 7. The CDR3 covers 14 residues. Germline V lookup: CDR1 SGHTA, CDR2 FQGTGA. The CDR3 nucleotides are TGTGCCAGCAGCCCAACAGGGGGAAGGGAGACCCAGTACTTC. It specifies CASSPTGGRETQYF.

The chain has TRBV30 and TRBJ1-3; TRBD1 aligns across 11 bases. Germline CDR1 and CDR2: GTSNPN and SVGIG (reference sequence). After removal of 3 bases from V and 3 bases from J, the junction contained 4 bases not matched to a gene. This CDR3 comprises 15 residues. The chain's CDR3 is CAWSKDRGHGNTIYF. The CDR3 region has the DNA TGTGCCTGGAGCAAGGACAGGGGGCATGGAAACACCATATATTTT.

The gene calls are TRBV29-1 and TRBJ2-2, with D unresolved. Germline loops: CDR1 SQVTM, CDR2 ANQGSEA. V was cut by 6 bases and J by 5 bases, with 10 bases left in between. The CDR3 covers 12 residues. The CDR3 reads CSVGSRTGELFF. CDR3 nucleotide sequence: TGCAGCGTAGGATCTAGGACCGGGGAGCTGTTTTTT.

This chain uses TRBV30 with TRBJ1-3; D gene uncertain. CDR3 length equals 13 residues. The ends were cut back, 3 bases at V and 4 bases at J, with 10 bases in the middle. The germline V gene has CDR1 GTSNPN and CDR2 SVGIG (reference sequence). CDR3 nucleotides: TGTGCCTGGAGGTCGGGGTACGGAAACACCATATATTTT. It yields the protein CAWRSGYGNTIYF.

This chain uses TRBV14 with TRBJ2-5, with D perhaps matching TRBD1 (6 bases). V was clipped by 4 bases and J by 2 bases, with 14 bases between them. CDR3 size: 15 residues. Germline CDR1 SGHDN, CDR2 FVKESK. The CDR3 loop is CASSRLRGQQETQYF. CDR3 sequence (DNA): TGTGCCAGCAGCCGTCTCAGGGGTCAGCAAGAGACCCAGTACTTC.

By frequency in the sample, this clone is medium-sized. This chain joins TRBV7-9 and TRBJ2-7; D might be TRBD1 (6 bases). CDR1 and CDR2 (germline): SEHNR, FQNEAQ (reference sequence). This CDR3 has 14 amino acids. With 5 bases removed from V and 0 bases from J, the gap between germline ends came to 11 bases. CDR3 sequence reads: CASSPPTGSYEQYF. Written as DNA, the CDR3 is TGTGCCAGCAGCCCCCCGACAGGCTCCTACGAGCAGTACTTC.

This rearrangement joins TRBV24-1 to TRBJ1-5; D remains ambiguous. The CDR3 length is 14 residues. Trimming pared 5 bases from V and 0 bases from J, leaving 7 bases between. The V gene's germline CDR1 is KGHDR and CDR2 SFDVKD. The CDR3 sequence is CATSALYSNQPQHF. The CDR3 bases are TGTGCCACCAGTGCACTTTATAGCAATCAGCCCCAGCATTTT.